The clone carrying this TCR beta chain came up once. Its antigen remains unidentified. This sample is drawn from a study of T cell responses to AZD1222 COVID-19 vaccine. Study as a whole: Both about-4-week and about-12-week second-dose recipients were combined.

V was pared by 5 bases and J by 4 bases, with 17 bases of the junction left unmatched. Per the germline V gene, CDR1 is SEHNR and CDR2 is FQNEAQ (reference sequence). This CDR3 spans 19 amino acids. Study-level points and caveats: Baseline seropositivity occurred in only 5 to 7 AZD1222 recipients. Spike-specific TCR breadth and depth rose after two AZD1222 doses. Reportedly, nearly half the spike-specific TCRs target unmutated variant regions.

Profiled with immunoSEQ multiplex PCR; TCRdb holds only in-frame clones, not every one. The sample consists of more than 150,000 clones, around 92% of them appearing once. The origin of this receptor is an adult in good health. The sample was peripheral blood, taken on day 0 of AZD1222 vaccination. The chain joins TRBV7-9 to TRBJ1-1, with 12 bases that match TRBD1. The CDR3 region has the DNA TGTGCCAGCAGCCGCCGGTTTGGGACAGGGGGCTTAGGTTTCACTGAAGCTTTCTTT. Translated, it gives CASSRRFGTGGLGFTEAFF.